This T cell receptor beta chain was recorded in a study of blood T cell repertoires in COVID-19. Study in general: Acute and convalescent COVID-19 specimens originated in the United States, Italy and Spain. Sources were T cells, B-cell-depleted T cells, or PBMCs; the material itself was cDNA or gDNA.

How the authors handled the data: Researchers report that nucleated cell counts were estimated from reference gene primer amplification. The data were produced by immunoSEQ multiplex PCR, yet TCRdb's version contains in-frame clones alone and is incomplete. The V and J calls and clone size were taken over from that table, and D and trimming were inferred from the DNA. The table shows 150,000 to 200,000 clones, with 80% to 85% occurring only once. The V gene end was trimmed by 3 bases and the J gene end by 3 bases; junction bases not matched to a gene: 15. Per germline, CDR1 KGHSH and CDR2 LQKENI. CDR3 length equals 18 residues.

The chain couples TRBV18 to TRBJ1-1; 8 nucleotides agree with TRBD1. The sample was peripheral blood. This clonotype was obtained from a human donor with acute or convalescent COVID-19. The donor label of this sample is uncertain. CDR3 sequence: CASSPLPGAGGGDTEAFF. Written as DNA, the CDR3 is TGTGCCAGCTCACCCCTCCCTGGGGCAGGGGGCGGAGACACTGAAGCTTTCTTT.